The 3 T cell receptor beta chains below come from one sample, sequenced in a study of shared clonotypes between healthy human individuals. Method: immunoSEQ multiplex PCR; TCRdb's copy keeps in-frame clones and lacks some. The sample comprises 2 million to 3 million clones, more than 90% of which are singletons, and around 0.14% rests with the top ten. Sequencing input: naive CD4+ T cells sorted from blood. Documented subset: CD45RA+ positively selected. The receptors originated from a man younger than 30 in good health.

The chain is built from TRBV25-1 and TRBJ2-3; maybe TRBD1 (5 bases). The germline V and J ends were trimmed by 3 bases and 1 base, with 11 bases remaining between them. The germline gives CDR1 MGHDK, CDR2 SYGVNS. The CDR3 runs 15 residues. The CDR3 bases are TGTGCCAGCAGTGATCAGGGCGTGGGCACAGATACGCAGTATTTT. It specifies CASSDQGVGTDTQYF.

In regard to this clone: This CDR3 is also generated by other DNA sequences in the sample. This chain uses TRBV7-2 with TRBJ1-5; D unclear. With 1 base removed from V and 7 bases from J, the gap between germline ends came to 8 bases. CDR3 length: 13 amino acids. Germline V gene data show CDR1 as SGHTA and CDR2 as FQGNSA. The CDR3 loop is CASSLGLRQPQHF. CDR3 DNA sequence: TGTGCCAGCAGCTTAGGCTTGAGACAGCCCCAGCATTTT.

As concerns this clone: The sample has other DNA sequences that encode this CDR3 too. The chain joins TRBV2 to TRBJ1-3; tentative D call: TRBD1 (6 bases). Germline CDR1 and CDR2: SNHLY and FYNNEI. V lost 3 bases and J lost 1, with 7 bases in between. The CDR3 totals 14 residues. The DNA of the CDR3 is TGTGCCAGCAGTGAGGGACATTCTGGAAACACCATATATTTT. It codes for CASSEGHSGNTIYF.